The clone carrying this TCR beta chain was detected a few times. What it recognizes is unknown. MiXCR was run by TCRdb on the RT-PCR reads, yielding one entry per CDR3 protein. Counted here are hundreds of thousands of distinct CDR3 sequences, around 9.9% occurring once; the ten biggest clones make up around 12%. Germline assignment: CDR1 MDHEN and CDR2 SYDVKM. The CDR3 runs 15 residues. V was clipped by 7 bases and J by 3 bases, with 13 bases between them. These data are taken from a study of response to subunit inactivated influenza vaccine. Study findings and constraints: It was the authors' suggestion that each seasonal influenza vaccination recruits few new T cells.

The chain uses TRBV28 and TRBJ2-6; TRBD1 might be the D (5 bases). Material: PBMCs from blood, obtained 45 days after vaccination. The receptor was isolated from a man in his fifties or sixties who received an inactivated influenza vaccine. Here the CDR3 DNA reads TGTGCCAGCAATGACCAGGGTTTTGGGGCCAACGTCCTGACTTTC. Its translation: CASNDQGFGANVLTF. Supplemented by reference TRBV28 and TRBJ2-6, the full variable domain reads DVKVTQSSRYLVKRTGEKVFLECVQDMDHENMFWYRQDPGLGLRLIYFSYDVKMKEKGDIPEGYSVSREKKERFSLILESASTNQTSMYLCASNDQGFGANVLTFGAGSRLTVL.